This T cell receptor (beta chain) derives from a study of tumor and adjacent non-tumor tissue in lung cancer. Overall study context: Samples averaged around 4 million productive TCRbeta reads each.

As concerns this clonotype: The antigen remains undetermined. This may be a read error, as it is one base from a much larger clone.

A modified ARM-PCR protocol with three rounds of nested PCR amplified TCRbeta. TCRdb passed the multiplex PCR reads through MiXCR, listing each CDR3 protein once. The sample holds under 250,000 distinct CDR3 sequences, 71% seen once. This sample's RNA came from whole unsorted tissue. Broader study findings: Top 100 clones took a larger repertoire share in normal lung. Higher tumor TCR diversity was associated with shorter survival. Significantly higher TCR diversity was found in tumor than normal lung.

With 7 bases removed from V and 6 bases from J, the gap between germline ends came to 21 bases. The CDR3 runs to 16 residues. The sample consisted of lung tumor tissue. This TCR came from a man in his sixties with non-small cell lung cancer. V usage is TRBV12-3 or TRBV12-4 and J usage is TRBJ2-2, with a weak D call TRBD2 (6 bases). CDR3 region: CASTSPSTGEAGELFF. As DNA, the CDR3 is TGTGCCAGCACTTCGCCGTCCACGGGAGAGGCCGGGGAGCTGTTTTTT.